This T cell receptor beta chain is drawn from a study of blood T cells in healthy people across ages. Primers used in a second PCR of about 7 to 12 cycles were a sample-barcoded 5' primer and a J-beta primer mix. TCRdb reanalysed the 5' RACE reads using MiXCR and keeps one entry per CDR3 protein. Seen here are 750,000 to 950,000 distinct CDR3 sequences, about 29% observed once, and the top ten hold about 9.4%. These data are also associated with another study on T cells of mothers and their children.

This sequence originates from a woman between 40 and 50 years old in good health. The source material was blood.

The CDR3 DNA reads as TGCAGTGCTAGCGGGGCCAGGGGACTTGGGGCTGAAGCTTTCTTT. Amino acid sequence: CSASGARGLGAEAFF. J is TRBJ1-1 and V is TRBV20-1, with D tentatively TRBD1 (6 bases). Trimming pared 3 bases from V and 6 bases from J, leaving 20 bases between. Germline V CDR1 and CDR2: DFQATT, SNEGSKA (reference sequence). The CDR3 is 15 residues long.